Listed below are T cell receptor beta chains from one sample, sequenced in a study of T cells in Graves' hyperthyroidism and ophthalmopathy. Via MiXCR, TCRdb re-called the multiplex PCR reads, giving one row per CDR3 protein. In the table there are fewer than 650,000 distinct CDR3 sequences, about 15% of which are singletons. The material sequenced was blood. These TCRs come from a woman between 40 and 50 years old with Graves' ophthalmopathy. Each CDR3 is given with its conserved first and last residue. The order of the fields is V gene, clone size, D gene, J gene, CDR3 length, CDR3 DNA, CDR3 protein. A D gene is named only where the DNA matches it firmly. Size tells how often a clone was seen (once, few, many) or the class of an expanded clone, and some rows leave it out.

TRBV4-3	few	TRBD2	TRBJ2-7	16	TGCGCCAGCAGCCCTGCCTTTTCGGGAGGGGGCTACGAGCAGTACTTC	CASSPAFSGGGYEQYF
TRBV5-1	NA	TRBD2	TRBJ2-3	20	TGCGCCAGCAGCCGAATCGCCGGGACTAGCGGGAATTCCTACACAGATACGCAGTATTTT	CASSRIAGTSGNSYTDTQYF
TRBV20-1	many	NA	TRBJ2-7	14	TGCAGTGCCAATCCGATATTGGGGTCCTACGAGCAGTACTTC	CSANPILGSYEQYF
TRBV19	few	NA	TRBJ2-7	16	TGTGCCAGTAGTATCTTGAACGGGAGAGGTTCCTACGAGCAGTACTTC	CASSILNGRGSYEQYF
TRBV28	many	NA	TRBJ1-1	14	TGTGCCAGCGGTACCGCACCGATGAACACTGAAGCTTTCTTT	CASGTAPMNTEAFF
TRBV2	NA	TRBD1	TRBJ2-5	15	TGTGCCAGCACCTCACGAGGGGGCGTTCAAGAGACCCAGTACTTC	CASTSRGGVQETQYF
TRBV14	many	NA	TRBJ2-5	15	TGTGCCAGCAGCCAAGCCGTCACGGCACAAGAGACCCAGTACTTC	CASSQAVTAQETQYF
TRBV6-1	NA	TRBD1	TRBJ1-1	16	TGTGCCAGCAGGAGCGCCGGGACAGGCAGGTGGACTGAAGCTTTCTTT	CASRSAGTGRWTEAFF
TRBV20-1	many	NA	TRBJ1-1	16	TGCAGTCCCCCTCTGGGGGCTTGGTCAATGAACACTGAAGCTTTCTTT	CSPPLGAWSMNTEAFF
TRBV11-2	many	NA	TRBJ1-5	16	TGTGCCAGCAGCGGGTATGGAGCCAACCAAAATCAGCCCCAGCATTTT	CASSGYGANQNQPQHF
TRBV11-2	many	NA	TRBJ2-5	13	TGTGCCAGCAGCTTAACAGGGTCAGAGACCCAGTACTTC	CASSLTGSETQYF
TRBV2	NA	NA	TRBJ2-7	14	TGTGCCAGCAGTGTGCAGGGGATCTCCTACGAGCAGTACTTC	CASSVQGISYEQYF